These 22 T cell receptor beta chains were sequenced from one sample in a study of OX40 agonist ivuxolimab in advanced cancers. Produced via immunoSEQ multiplex PCR; TCRdb's table is partial and in-frame only. Of about 82,000 clones listed, 80% to 95% were seen once; the top ten hold roughly 8.6%. This specimen was CD4+ or CD8+ T cells sorted from blood, taken in a trial of the OX40 agonist ivuxolimab. The source is an adult with an advanced solid tumor such as melanoma, head and neck, liver or kidney cancer.

A single count supports this clone. The chain uses TRBV9 and TRBJ1-3; D may be TRBD1 (6 bases). The V and J ends lost 3 bases and 9 bases respectively, with 16 bases between them. The CDR3 is made up of 14 amino acids. Germline V gene lookup returns CDR1 SGDLS and CDR2 YYNGEE. CDR3 bases: TGTGCCAGCAGCGAATCCGGGGGCCCGAGCACCATATATTTT. Amino acid sequence: CASSESGGPSTIYF.

The V gene is TRBV4-2, the J gene TRBJ2-3, with D perhaps TRBD1 or TRBD2 (6 bases each). CDR1 is LGHNA, CDR2 YNFKEQ, per germline. CDR3 length: 14 amino acids. V shed 9 bases and J shed 0 bases, with 13 bases lying between them. DNA of the CDR3: TGTGCCAGGGCCTGGGGGGCCAGCACAGATACGCAGTATTTT. Amino acids: CARAWGASTDTQYF.

The CDR3 bases are TGTGCCAGCAGTCGCTCCGGCCACAGCTCCTACGAGCAGTACTTC. Translation gives CASSRSGHSSYEQYF. V is TRBV11-2 and J is TRBJ2-7; D uncertain. The CDR3 sequence is 15 residues long. Looked up from germline, CDR1 is SGHAT and CDR2 is FQNNGV. Trimming stripped 6 bases from V and 0 bases from J, with 15 bases between. The variable domain in full, with the rest retrieved from reference TRBV11-2 and TRBJ2-7, is EAGVAQSPRYKIIEKRQSVAFWCNPISGHATLYWYQQILGQGPKLLIQFQNNGVVDDSQLPKDRFSAERLKGVDSTLKIQPAKLEDSAVYLCASSRSGHSSYEQYFGPGTRLTVT.

The chain employs TRBV7-2 and TRBJ2-1, with D possibly being TRBD2 (5 bases). Trimming pared 6 bases from V and 9 bases from J, leaving 24 bases between. The CDR3 loop spans 16 amino acids. The germline V gene has CDR1 SGHTA and CDR2 FQGNSA. CDR3 amino acids: CASSWTAGNPAGEQFF. CDR3 in DNA: TGTGCCAGCAGTTGGACGGCGGGCAATCCGGCAGGTGAGCAGTTCTTC.

In DNA form, the CDR3 reads TGTGCCAGCAGCGTACCTCCGGAAGGGGCCTACAATGAGCAGTTCTTC. Residues: CASSVPPEGAYNEQFF. This chain joins TRBV9 and TRBJ2-1; possible D gene TRBD1, 5 bases. V lost 1 base to trimming and J lost 2 bases, with 13 bases between them. CDR1 and CDR2 from the germline V gene are SGDLS and YYNGEE. The CDR3 loop spans 16 amino acids. Full variable domain (remainder filled in from reference TRBV9 and TRBJ2-1): DSGVTQTPKHLITATGQRVTLRCSPRSGDLSVYWYQQSLDQGLQFLIQYYNGEERAKGNILERFSAQQFPDLHSELNLSSLELGDSALYFCASSVPPEGAYNEQFFGPGTRLTVL.

The chain employs TRBV19 and TRBJ1-1, with no clear D. Germline loops: CDR1 LNHDA, CDR2 SQIVND (reference sequence). The CDR3 is 15 amino acids. V was clipped by 1 base and J by 0 bases, with 9 bases between them. The CDR3, as DNA: TGTGCCAGTAGTATAGGGGCGGGCATGAACACTGAAGCTTTCTTT. Protein: CASSIGAGMNTEAFF.

In nucleotides, the CDR3 is TGCGCCAGCAGCCCTGTGGGGGGGGCGAGTGGTGAAGCTTTCTTT. Translation gives CASSPVGGASGEAFF. The rearrangement uses TRBV5-1 and TRBJ1-1; D perhaps matches TRBD1 (6 bases). CDR1 and CDR2 (germline): SGHRS, YFSETQ. The length of the CDR3 is 15 residues. V lost 4 bases and J 7 bases, leaving 20 bases between the germline ends. Supplemented by reference TRBV5-1 and TRBJ1-1, the full variable domain reads KAGVTQTPRYLIKTRGQQVTLSCSPISGHRSVSWYQQTPGQGLQFLFEYFSETQRNKGNFPGRFSGRQFSNSRSEMNVSTLELGDSALYLCASSPVGGASGEAFFGQGTRLTVV.

The CDR3 loop reads CASREAPTSTDTQYF. The CDR3 nucleotides are TGTGCCAGCAGGGAGGCCCCGACTAGCACAGATACGCAGTATTTT. V is TRBV2 and J is TRBJ2-3; tentatively, D is TRBD2 (5 bases). This CDR3 comprises 15 residues. The germline V and J ends were trimmed by 6 bases and 0 bases, with 13 bases remaining between them. Germline CDR1 is SNHLY and CDR2 is FYNNEI.

The CDR3 coding sequence is TGTGCCAGCCGAACAGGGGAAGGGGAGGCAAATGAAAAACTGTTTTTT. Its translation is CASRTGEGEANEKLFF. The J gene is TRBJ1-4, the V gene TRBV7-9; 7 bases fit TRBD1. J gave up 5 bases and V 8 bases, and 14 bases lay outside the gene matches. The CDR3 spans 16 residues. Germline CDR1 SEHNR, CDR2 FQNEAQ (reference sequence). The whole variable domain, filled in from reference TRBV7-9 and TRBJ1-4, reads DTGVSQNPRHKITKRGQNVTFRCDPISEHNRLYWYRQTLGQGPEFLTYFQNEAQLEKSRLLSDRFSAERPKGSFSTLEIQRTEQGDSAMYLCASRTGEGEANEKLFFGSGTQLSVL.

V is TRBV7-9 and J is TRBJ2-1, with D maybe TRBD1 (6 bases). CDR3 size: 16 residues. Germline values: CDR1 SEHNR, CDR2 FQNEAQ (reference sequence). The V gene lost 7 bases and the J gene lost 9 bases, with 25 bases spanning the gap. The DNA of the CDR3 is TGTGCCAGCACAGCACCCGGGACAAGAGCCCACGGTGAGCAGTTCTTC. This codes for CASTAPGTRAHGEQFF.

This rearrangement joins TRBV4-1 to TRBJ2-5; tentative D call: TRBD1 (6 bases). Looked up from germline, CDR1 is MGHRA and CDR2 is YSYEKL. The V and J ends lost 4 bases and 4 bases respectively, with 16 bases between them. This CDR3 is 15 amino acids long. The DNA for the CDR3 is TGCGCCAGCAGCCTCTGGGGGCTGCCCCCAGAGACCCAGTACTTC. Its protein is CASSLWGLPPETQYF.

A remark on this clone: Sequence at one end of the junction differs from germline and may be a read error. DNA of the CDR3: TGTGCCAGCATTGAAGGGGTTACCTACGAGCAGTACTTC. This translates into CASIEGVTYEQYF. The chain has TRBV6-1 and TRBJ2-7; maybe TRBD1 (5 bases). The CDR3 has 13 residues. Looked up from germline, CDR1 is MNHNS and CDR2 is SASEGT.

The J gene is TRBJ2-7, the V gene TRBV6-5, with TRBD1 matching over 11 bases. J gave up 6 bases and V 2 bases, and 3 bases lay outside the gene matches. The CDR3 runs to 14 residues. CDR1 and CDR2 (germline): MNHEY, SVGAGI. CDR3 residues: CASSYTGQGGEQYF. CDR3 nucleotide sequence: TGTGCCAGCAGTTACACGGGACAGGGGGGCGAGCAGTACTTC.

This sequence joins TRBV10-1 and TRBJ2-7; 8 bases map to TRBD1. The V gene's germline CDR1 is WNHNN and CDR2 SYGVQD (reference sequence). This CDR3 spans 15 amino acids. Unmatched junction bases numbered 10, after V lost 6 bases and J lost 3 bases. This CDR3 is CASSLIQGVSYEQYF. CDR3 in DNA: TGCGCCAGCAGCCTTATACAGGGGGTTAGCTACGAGCAGTACTTC.

This clone showed up just a few times. The J gene is TRBJ2-1, the V gene TRBV29-1; 8 bases are a match to TRBD1. The CDR3 length is 17 residues. J gave up 4 bases and V 1 base, and 12 bases lay outside the gene matches. CDR1 and CDR2 from the germline V gene are SQVTM and ANQGSEA. The CDR3 DNA follows: TGCAGCGTTGAAGCTGAAGTCCGGGACAGGCCGTACAATGAGCAGTTCTTC. Translated: CSVEAEVRDRPYNEQFF.

This chain links TRBV11-2 with TRBJ2-2, with D maybe TRBD2 (6 bases). This CDR3 comprises 15 residues. The germline V and J ends were trimmed by 3 bases and 4 bases, with 12 bases remaining between them. CDR1 SGHAT and CDR2 FQNNGV come from the germline V gene. CDR3 sequence reads: CASSFHREITGELFF. In DNA form, the CDR3 reads TGTGCCAGCAGCTTCCACCGGGAGATCACCGGGGAGCTGTTTTTT. Filled out from reference TRBV11-2 and TRBJ2-2, the complete variable domain reads EAGVAQSPRYKIIEKRQSVAFWCNPISGHATLYWYQQILGQGPKLLIQFQNNGVVDDSQLPKDRFSAERLKGVDSTLKIQPAKLEDSAVYLCASSFHREITGELFFGEGSRLTVL.

This clone showed up just once. The CDR3 region has the DNA TGCGCCAGCAGCTCCCCGGGACAGGAGAACACTGAAGCTTTCTTT. Translation gives CASSSPGQENTEAFF. V gene TRBV5-1 combines with J gene TRBJ1-1, with TRBD1 matching over 8 bases. V gave up 3 bases and J gave up 1 base; unmatched junction bases: 5. This CDR3 region has 15 residues. CDR1 and CDR2 (germline): SGHRS, YFSETQ.

V is TRBV4-2 and J is TRBJ1-2; tentatively, D is TRBD1 (5 bases). V was trimmed by 1 base and J by 11 bases, leaving 17 bases between them. Germline assignment: CDR1 LGHNA and CDR2 YNFKEQ. The CDR3 consists of 14 residues. This CDR3 is CASSQGAGGLGYTF. The CDR3 DNA reads TGTGCCAGCAGCCAAGGAGCCGGGGGACTCGGGTACACCTTC.

The chain employs TRBV7-9 and TRBJ1-4; 8 positions match TRBD1. V lost 5 bases, J lost 4 bases, and 3 bases stayed unmatched. Germline V lookup: CDR1 SEHNR, CDR2 FQNEAQ (reference sequence). The CDR3 sequence is 14 residues long. CDR3 DNA: TGTGCCAGCAGCACGGACAGGGATAATGAAAAACTGTTTTTT. Protein: CASSTDRDNEKLFF.

The genes are TRBV27 and TRBJ2-7; 9 nucleotides match TRBD1. Germline V gives CDR1 MNHEY, CDR2 SMNVEV (reference sequence). This CDR3 has 16 amino acids. V was pared by 3 bases and J by 2 bases, with 8 bases of the junction left unmatched. For the CDR3, the DNA is TGTGCCAGCAGTTTCTCACAGGGGGCGATCCCCTACGAGCAGTACTTC. Amino acid sequence: CASSFSQGAIPYEQYF.

This clone turned up a few times. The chain combines TRBV19 with TRBJ2-1; D possibly uses TRBD1 or TRBD2 (5 bases each). Germline V CDR1 and CDR2: LNHDA, SQIVND (reference sequence). V gave up 4 bases and J gave up 8 bases, with 12 bases separating them. The CDR3 sequence is 13 residues long. CDR3 in amino acids: CASSSPGSDEQFF. CDR3 bases: TGTGCCAGTAGTAGCCCAGGGAGCGATGAGCAGTTCTTC. Full variable domain (missing parts from reference TRBV19 and TRBJ2-1): DGGITQSPKYLFRKEGQNVTLSCEQNLNHDAMYWYRQDPGQGLRLIYYSQIVNDFQKGDIAEGYSVSREKKESFPLTVTSAQKNPTAFYLCASSSPGSDEQFFGPGTRLTVL.

This chain uses TRBV4-1 with TRBJ1-5; D might be TRBD1 (5 bases). V was shortened by 2 bases and J by 4 bases, with 15 bases between the two germline ends. Germline-derived CDR1 and CDR2 are MGHRA and YSYEKL. The CDR3 has 16 residues. The DNA for the CDR3 is TGCGCCAGCAGCCAAAGCGTGACAGCTTTTAATCAGCCCCAGCATTTT. This gives the protein CASSQSVTAFNQPQHF.